This TCR beta chain was found in a study of blood T cell repertoires in COVID-19. Study at large: Collection of acute and convalescent COVID-19 samples took place in the United States, Italy and Spain.

Clones were sequenced by immunoSEQ multiplex PCR, and TCRdb holds only the in-frame ones, with some missing. The data show under 200,000 clones, with 65% to 85% seen just once and over 2% held by the top ten. The CDR3 runs 14 residues. The V segment lost 6 bases and the J segment 4 bases; nucleotides outside the gene matches: 6. Germline CDR1 MDHEN, CDR2 SYDVKM. Sample: peripheral blood. The rearrangement joins TRBV28 to TRBJ1-2; 9 bases are shared with TRBD1. The receptor's source is a human donor with acute or convalescent COVID-19. The donor label of this sample is uncertain. CDR3: CASRPTGGGYGYTF. For the CDR3, the DNA is TGTGCCAGCAGGCCTACAGGGGGCGGCTATGGCTACACCTTC.